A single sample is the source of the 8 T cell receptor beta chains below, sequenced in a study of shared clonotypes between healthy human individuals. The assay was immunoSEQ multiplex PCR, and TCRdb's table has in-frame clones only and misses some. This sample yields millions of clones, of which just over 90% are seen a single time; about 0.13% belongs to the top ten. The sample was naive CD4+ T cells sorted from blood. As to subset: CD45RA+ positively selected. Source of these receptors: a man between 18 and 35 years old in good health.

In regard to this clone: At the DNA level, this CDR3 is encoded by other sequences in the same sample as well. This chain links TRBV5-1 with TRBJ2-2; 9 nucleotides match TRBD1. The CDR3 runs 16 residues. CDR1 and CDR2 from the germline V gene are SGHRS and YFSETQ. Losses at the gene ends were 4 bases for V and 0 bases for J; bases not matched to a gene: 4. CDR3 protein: CASSLRTGANTGELFF. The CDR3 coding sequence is TGCGCCAGCAGCCTAAGGACAGGGGCGAACACCGGGGAGCTGTTTTTT.

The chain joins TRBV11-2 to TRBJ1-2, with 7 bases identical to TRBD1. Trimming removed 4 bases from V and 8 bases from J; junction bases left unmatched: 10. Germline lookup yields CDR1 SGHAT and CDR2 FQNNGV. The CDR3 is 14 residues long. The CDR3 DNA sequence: TGTGCCAGCAGCTCCCCCCCGACAGGGAAAGGCTACACCTTC. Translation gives CASSSPPTGKGYTF. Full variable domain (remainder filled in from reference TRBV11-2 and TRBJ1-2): EAGVAQSPRYKIIEKRQSVAFWCNPISGHATLYWYQQILGQGPKLLIQFQNNGVVDDSQLPKDRFSAERLKGVDSTLKIQPAKLEDSAVYLCASSSPPTGKGYTFGSGTRLTVV.

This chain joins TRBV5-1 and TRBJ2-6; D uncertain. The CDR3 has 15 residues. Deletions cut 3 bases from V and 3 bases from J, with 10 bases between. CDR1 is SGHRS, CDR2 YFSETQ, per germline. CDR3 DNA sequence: TGCGCCAGCAGCTCTGATAGCCTTGGGGCCAACGTCCTGACTTTC. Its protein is CASSSDSLGANVLTF. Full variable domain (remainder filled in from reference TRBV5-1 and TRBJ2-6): KAGVTQTPRYLIKTRGQQVTLSCSPISGHRSVSWYQQTPGQGLQFLFEYFSETQRNKGNFPGRFSGRQFSNSRSEMNVSTLELGDSALYLCASSSDSLGANVLTFGAGSRLTVL.

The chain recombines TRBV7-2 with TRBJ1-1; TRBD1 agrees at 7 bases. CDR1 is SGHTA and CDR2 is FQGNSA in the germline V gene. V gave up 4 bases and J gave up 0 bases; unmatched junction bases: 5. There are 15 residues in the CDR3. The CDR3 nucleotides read TGTGCCAGCAGCTCAACTGACAGGGTGAACACTGAAGCTTTCTTT. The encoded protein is CASSSTDRVNTEAFF.

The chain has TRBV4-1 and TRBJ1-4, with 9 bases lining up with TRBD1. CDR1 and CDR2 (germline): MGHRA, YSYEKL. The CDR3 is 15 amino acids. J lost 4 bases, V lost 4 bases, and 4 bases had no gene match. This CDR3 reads CASSRTDRGNEKLFF. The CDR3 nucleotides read TGCGCCAGCAGCCGTACGGACAGGGGTAATGAAAAACTGTTTTTT.

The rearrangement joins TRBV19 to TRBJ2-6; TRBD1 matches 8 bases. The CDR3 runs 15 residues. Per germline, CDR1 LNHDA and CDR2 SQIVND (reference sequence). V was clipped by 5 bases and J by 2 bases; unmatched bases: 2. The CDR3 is CASSPDRAGANVLTF. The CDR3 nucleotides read TGTGCCAGTAGTCCGGACAGGGCTGGGGCCAACGTCCTGACTTTC.

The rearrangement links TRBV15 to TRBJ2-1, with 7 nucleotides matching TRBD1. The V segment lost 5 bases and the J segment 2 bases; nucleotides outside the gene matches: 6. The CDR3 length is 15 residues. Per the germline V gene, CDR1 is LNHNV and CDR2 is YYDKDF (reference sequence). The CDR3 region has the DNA TGTGCCACCAGCCCCCGGGACAGAGCCTACAATGAGCAGTTCTTC. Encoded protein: CATSPRDRAYNEQFF. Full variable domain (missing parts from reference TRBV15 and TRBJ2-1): DAMVIQNPRYQVTQFGKPVTLSCSQTLNHNVMYWYQQKSSQAPKLLFHYYDKDFNNEADTPDNFQSRRPNTSFCFLDIRSPGLGDTAMYLCATSPRDRAYNEQFFGPGTRLTVL.

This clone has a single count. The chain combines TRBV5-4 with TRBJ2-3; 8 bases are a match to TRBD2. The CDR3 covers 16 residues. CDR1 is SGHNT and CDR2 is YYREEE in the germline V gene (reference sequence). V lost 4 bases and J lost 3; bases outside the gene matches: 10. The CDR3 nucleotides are TGTGCCAGCAGCCCGGGGGGGGGATTGGAGACAGATACGCAGTATTTT. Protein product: CASSPGGGLETDTQYF. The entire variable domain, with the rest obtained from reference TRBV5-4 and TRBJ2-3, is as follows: ETGVTQSPTHLIKTRGQQVTLRCSSQSGHNTVSWYQQALGQGPQFIFQYYREEENGRGNFPPRFSGLQFPNYSSELNVNALELDDSALYLCASSPGGGLETDTQYFGPGTRLTVL.